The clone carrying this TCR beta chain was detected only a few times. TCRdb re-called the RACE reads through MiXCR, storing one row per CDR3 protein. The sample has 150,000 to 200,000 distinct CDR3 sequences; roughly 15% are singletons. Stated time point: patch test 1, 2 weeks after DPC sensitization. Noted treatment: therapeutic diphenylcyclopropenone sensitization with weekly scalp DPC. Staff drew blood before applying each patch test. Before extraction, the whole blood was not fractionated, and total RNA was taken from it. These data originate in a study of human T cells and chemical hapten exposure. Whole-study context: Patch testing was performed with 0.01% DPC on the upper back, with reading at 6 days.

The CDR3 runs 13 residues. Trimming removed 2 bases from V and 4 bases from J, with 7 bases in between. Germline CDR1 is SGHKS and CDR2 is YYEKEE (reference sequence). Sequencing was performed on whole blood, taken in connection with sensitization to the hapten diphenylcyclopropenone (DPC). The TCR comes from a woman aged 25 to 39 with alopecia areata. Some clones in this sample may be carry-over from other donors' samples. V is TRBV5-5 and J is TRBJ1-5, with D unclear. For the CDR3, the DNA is TGTGCCAGCAGCTTTTGGGGAAATCAGCCCCAGCATTTT. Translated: CASSFWGNQPQHF.